This is a list of T cell receptor beta chains from one sample in a study of shared clonotypes between healthy human individuals. Assay used: immunoSEQ multiplex PCR; TCRdb lists only in-frame clones, some missing. The sample lists more than 2 million clones, 85% to 95% occurring once. Sequenced input: naive CD8+ T cells from PBMCs. The receptors were gathered from a man younger than 30 in good health. Some clones in this sample may be carry-over from other donors' samples. The CDR3 runs from the conserved cysteine through the conserved F or W. D genes are given only for firm matches.

v_gene,d_gene,j_gene,len,CDR3aa,CDR3nt
TRBV7-2,TRBD2,TRBJ2-7,15,CASRGKSGRADEQYF,TGTGCCAGCAGGGGGAAAAGCGGGAGGGCCGACGAGCAGTACTTC
TRBV21-1,.,TRBJ1-3,16,CASSKDRTGSKNTIYF,TGTGCCAGCAGCAAAGATCGAACAGGGAGTAAAAACACCATATATTTT
TRBV6-6,.,TRBJ2-5,14,CASRVNRGQETQYF,TGTGCCAGCAGGGTTAATCGGGGCCAAGAGACCCAGTACTTC
TRBV9,.,TRBJ1-2,16,CASSARLGQTTYGYTF,TGTGCCAGCAGCGCCCGGTTGGGGCAGACAACGTATGGCTACACCTTC
TRBV7-2,TRBD2,TRBJ2-7,18,CASGRTSGSHRPNYEQYF,TGTGCCAGCGGCCGGACTAGCGGGAGCCACCGGCCCAACTACGAGCAGTACTTC
TRBV28,.,TRBJ1-2,10,CASSRTAYTF,TGTGCCAGCAGTAGGACGGCCTACACCTTC
TRBV7-6,TRBD1,TRBJ2-1,16,CASSPIPGQGYYEQFF,TGTGCCAGCAGCCCGATCCCGGGACAGGGGTACTATGAGCAGTTCTTC
TRBV7-2,.,TRBJ2-1,14,CASSPDKYYNEQFF,TGTGCCAGCAGCCCCGACAAATACTACAATGAGCAGTTCTTC
TRBV5-4,.,TRBJ2-3,17,CASSLDVWGAGTDTQYF,TGTGCCAGCAGCTTGGACGTTTGGGGGGCTGGCACAGATACGCAGTATTTT
TRBV15,TRBD2,TRBJ2-7,14,CATRWTSGDYEQYF,TGTGCCACCAGGTGGACTAGCGGGGACTACGAGCAGTACTTC
TRBV28,.,TRBJ2-3,15,CASRRLAASTDTQYF,TGTGCCAGCAGGCGATTAGCAGCTAGCACAGATACGCAGTATTTT
TRBV28,.,TRBJ2-7,10,CASSGYEQYF,TGTGCCAGCAGCGGATACGAGCAGTACTTC
TRBV4-2,TRBD1,TRBJ1-3,19,CASSQDGAAGGPSGNTIYF,TGTGCCAGCAGCCAAGATGGCGCGGCAGGGGGCCCGTCTGGAAACACCATATATTTT
TRBV7-9,.,TRBJ2-1,14,CASSLAGGYNEQFF,TGTGCCAGCAGCCTGGCGGGCGGGTACAATGAGCAGTTCTTC
TRBV9,TRBD2,TRBJ2-6,16,CASRPMGGAGANVLTF,TGTGCCAGCAGGCCCATGGGGGGGGCTGGGGCCAACGTCCTGACTTTC
TRBV29-1,.,TRBJ1-2,14,CSVEVVTTPYGYTF,TGCAGCGTTGAAGTAGTGACAACCCCCTATGGCTACACCTTC
TRBV7-9,TRBD1,TRBJ1-1,15,CASSLDQGENTEAFF,TGTGCCAGCAGCTTGGACCAGGGGGAGAACACTGAAGCTTTCTTT
TRBV5-6,.,TRBJ2-1,14,CASSLIADYNEQFF,TGTGCCAGCAGCTTGATAGCGGATTACAATGAGCAGTTCTTC
TRBV27,TRBD1,TRBJ2-7,15,CASSPSTGATREQYF,TGTGCCAGCAGTCCCTCAACAGGGGCCACAAGGGAGCAGTACTTC
TRBV28,.,TRBJ2-5,10,CASGWETQYF,TGTGCCAGCGGGTGGGAGACCCAGTACTTC
TRBV4-1,TRBD2,TRBJ2-7,17,CASSQDWTSGGNYEQYF,TGCGCCAGCAGCCAAGATTGGACTAGCGGGGGAAACTACGAGCAGTACTTC
TRBV4-1,.,TRBJ2-2,15,CASSQDPGGLGELFF,TGCGCCAGCAGCCAAGATCCAGGGGGGTTGGGGGAGCTGTTTTTT
TRBV6-6,.,TRBJ1-6,15,CASTREVAINSPLHF,TGTGCCAGCACCCGTGAGGTGGCAATCAATTCACCCCTCCACTTT
TRBV19,.,TRBJ2-7,14,CASSSSRRGYEQYF,TGTGCCAGTAGTTCCTCGCGGCGGGGATACGAGCAGTACTTC